The 20 T cell receptor beta chains below come from one sample, sequenced in a study of blood T cell repertoires in COVID-19. This table comes from immunoSEQ multiplex PCR, and its TCRdb copy is limited to in-frame clones, with some not included. The table lists roughly 97,000 clones, roughly nine tenths of them singletons. Sequencing input: peripheral blood. The receptors derive from a human donor in a cohort sampled during active COVID-19.

This clone occurred once. The chain carries TRBV7-8 and TRBJ1-6, with D possibly matching TRBD1 (5 bases). This CDR3 has 15 amino acids. CDR1 and CDR2 from the germline V gene are SGHVS and FQNEAQ. Deletions cut 5 bases from V and 9 bases from J, with 17 bases between. The CDR3 sequence: CASSPRQGISSPLHF. In nucleotides, the CDR3 is TGTGCCAGCAGCCCACGGCAGGGAATAAGTTCACCCCTCCACTTT. Full variable domain (rest looked up from reference TRBV7-8 and TRBJ1-6): GAGVSQSPRYKVAKRGQDVALRCDPISGHVSLFWYQQALGQGPEFLTYFQNEAQLDKSGLPSDRFFAERPEGSVSTLKIQRTQQEDSAVYLCASSPRQGISSPLHFGNGTRLTVT.

The chain joins TRBV7-9 to TRBJ2-2, with 7 bases lining up with TRBD1. Germline V gene lookup returns CDR1 SEHNR and CDR2 FQNEAQ (reference sequence). The J segment lost 4 bases and the V segment lost 6 bases, leaving 5 bases of the junction unmatched. CDR3 length: 14 residues. The CDR3 protein is CASRPPGGTGELFF. The CDR3 DNA reads as TGTGCCAGCAGGCCTCCAGGGGGCACCGGGGAGCTGTTTTTT.

This clone was counted a few times. V is TRBV29-1 and J is TRBJ2-7; 9 positions agree with TRBD2. Germline CDR1 SQVTM, CDR2 ANQGSEA. Trimming removed 6 bases from V and 0 bases from J; junction bases left unmatched: 3. The CDR3 has 13 residues. The DNA of the CDR3 is TGCAGCGTGCGACTAGCGGACTCCTACGAGCAGTACTTC. Its translation: CSVRLADSYEQYF.

The chain is built from TRBV10-2 and TRBJ1-6; a possible D gene is TRBD1 (5 bases). V was cut by 3 bases and J by 10 bases, with 10 bases left in between. The germline gives CDR1 WSHSY, CDR2 SAAADI. The CDR3 is 13 residues long. DNA of the CDR3: TGCGCCAGCAGTGAACAGGAAAAATCACCCCTCCACTTT. Its protein product is CASSEQEKSPLHF.

The rearrangement links TRBV28 to TRBJ2-1, with 7 bases fitting TRBD2. This CDR3 contains 14 residues. Trimming at V came to 2 bases and at J to 6 bases, leaving 4 bases not matched to a gene. CDR1 MDHEN and CDR2 SYDVKM come from the germline V gene. CDR3 amino acids: CASSLTGLGNEQFF. The CDR3 DNA reads TGTGCCAGCAGTTTAACTGGACTAGGCAATGAGCAGTTCTTC.

This clone was observed many times. The V gene is TRBV4-3, the J gene TRBJ1-2; D uncertain. The CDR3 sequence is 16 residues long. Germline V lookup: CDR1 LGHNA, CDR2 YSLEER. V was shortened by 1 base and J by 0 bases, with 12 bases between the two germline ends. The CDR3 region is CASSQGWADANYGYTF. The CDR3 nucleotides are TGCGCCAGCAGCCAAGGCTGGGCAGACGCTAACTATGGCTACACCTTC.

With respect to this clone: The DNA is omitted, as the CDR3 cannot be located on it reliably, and the CDR3 follows TCRdb's listing. V is TRBV28 and J is TRBJ1-3; TRBD1, as called in the table, went unchecked against the DNA. Germline CDR1 is MDHEN and CDR2 is SYDVKM. The length of the CDR3 is 15 amino acids, counting both ends. The CDR3 protein is CASSFLAVSGNTIYF.

This clone is a singleton in its sample. J is TRBJ2-5 and V is TRBV1; the D call of TRBD2 is as the table states it, not checked on the DNA. TRBV1 is deemed a pseudogene. This CDR3 comprises 17 residues. CDR3 amino acids: CTSSQEGGPTYQETQYF. CDR3 bases: TGCACCAGCAGCCAAGAGGGGGGGCCTACGTACCAAGAGACCCAGTACTTC.

This sequence joins TRBV7-2 and TRBJ1-3; a possible D gene is TRBD1 (5 bases). The CDR3 consists of 15 residues. Germline CDR1 is SGHTA and CDR2 is FQGNSA. V lost 5 bases and J 0 bases, leaving 11 bases between the germline ends. This chain's CDR3 is CASSVQVDSGNTIYF. The CDR3 DNA sequence: TGTGCCAGCAGCGTACAGGTCGACTCTGGAAACACCATATATTTT.

This chain joins TRBV6-5 and TRBJ2-3, with TRBD2 matching over 13 bases. Trimming removed 2 bases from V and 5 bases from J; junction bases left unmatched: 4. This CDR3 has 16 residues. CDR1 and CDR2 (germline): MNHEY, SVGAGI. DNA of the CDR3: TGTGCCAGCAGTTACCGAGGGACTAGCGGGGTAGATACGCAGTATTTT. It yields the protein CASSYRGTSGVDTQYF.

The chain joins TRBV24-1 to TRBJ2-7; 7 bases align to TRBD1. The CDR3 extends over 20 amino acids. Germline V gene lookup returns CDR1 KGHDR and CDR2 SFDVKD. V gave up 4 bases and J gave up 9 bases; unmatched junction bases: 29. CDR3 nucleotide sequence: TGTGCCACCAGTGACCTTACTCAATCCACAGGGGTCGATAGGGTGTTGCGGCAGTACTTC. Protein product: CATSDLTQSTGVDRVLRQYF.

The gene calls are TRBV6-5 and TRBJ2-7, with D perhaps TRBD2 (5 bases). This CDR3 is 15 amino acids long. V was cut by 7 bases and J by 2 bases, with 18 bases left in between. The germline CDR1 and CDR2 sequences are MNHEY and SVGAGI. This CDR3 reads CASTLSGDGAYEQYF. DNA of the CDR3: TGTGCCAGCACTCTCAGCGGAGACGGCGCCTACGAGCAGTACTTC.

This clone has just one count. The chain combines TRBV5-8 with TRBJ2-5; tentatively, D is TRBD2 (5 bases). From germline, CDR1 is SGHTS and CDR2 YDEGEE. V lost 7 bases to trimming and J lost 0 bases, with 22 bases between them. CDR3 size: 17 residues. CDR3 loop: CASLAGSKAAYQETQYF. The CDR3 DNA reads as TGTGCCAGCCTGGCCGGGTCGAAAGCGGCCTACCAAGAGACCCAGTACTTC.

The V and J genes are TRBV6-2 or TRBV6-3 and TRBJ2-1; D remains ambiguous. Per germline, CDR1 MNHEY and CDR2 SVGEGT. The CDR3 totals 13 residues. V shed 1 base and J shed 9 bases, with 10 bases lying between them. CDR3 region: CASSYLGISEQFF. The DNA of the CDR3 is TGTGCCAGCAGTTACTTGGGCATCAGTGAGCAGTTCTTC.

The chain links TRBV28 to TRBJ2-5; 10 bases agree with TRBD1. Germline V gene sequence: CDR1 MDHEN, CDR2 SYDVKM. V was clipped by 3 bases and J by 3 bases; unmatched bases: 13. This CDR3 spans 18 amino acids. The CDR3 DNA is TGTGCCAGCAGTTTTTTGTACCGGGACAGGGGAGGGGAAGAGACCCAGTACTTC. Translated: CASSFLYRDRGGEETQYF. Complete variable domain (other parts from reference TRBV28 and TRBJ2-5): DVKVTQSSRYLVKRTGEKVFLECVQDMDHENMFWYRQDPGLGLRLIYFSYDVKMKEKGDIPEGYSVSREKKERFSLILESASTNQTSMYLCASSFLYRDRGGEETQYFGPGTRLLVL.

CDR3 in DNA: TGTGCCAGCATGTCAACGGGACAGCTAAACTATGGCTACACCTTC. Translated: CASMSTGQLNYGYTF. The V and J genes are TRBV28 and TRBJ1-2; 7 bases match TRBD1. J lost 2 bases, V lost 7 bases, and 10 bases had no gene match. The CDR3 consists of 15 residues. Germline CDR1 MDHEN, CDR2 SYDVKM.

The chain employs TRBV5-1 and TRBJ2-1, with 7 bases matching TRBD2. The CDR3 is 15 amino acids. The J segment lost 3 bases and the V segment lost 3 bases, leaving 6 bases of the junction unmatched. CDR1 SGHRS and CDR2 YFSETQ come from the germline V gene. The CDR3 region has the DNA TGCGCCAGCAGCTACCAGACTAGCAGCTACAATGAGCAGTTCTTC. Protein product: CASSYQTSSYNEQFF.

The chain recombines TRBV11-3 with TRBJ1-1; 9 bases map to TRBD1. V was clipped by 4 bases and J by 0 bases; unmatched bases: 9. CDR1 SGHNT and CDR2 YENEEA come from the germline V gene. CDR3 size: 17 residues. The CDR3 sequence: CASSSGDRASMNTEAFF. In DNA form, the CDR3 reads TGTGCCAGCAGCTCAGGGGACAGGGCCTCTATGAACACTGAAGCTTTCTTT.

The chain links TRBV7-8 to TRBJ2-1; 7 bases are shared with TRBD1. The CDR3 has 16 amino acids. The V segment lost 0 bases and the J segment 3 bases; nucleotides outside the gene matches: 5. Germline V lookup: CDR1 SGHVS, CDR2 FQNEAQ. In nucleotides, the CDR3 is TGTGCCAGCAGCTTAGCCCTCGGACAGGACTACAATGAGCAGTTCTTC. Protein: CASSLALGQDYNEQFF.

This chain joins TRBV9 and TRBJ2-2, with D perhaps matching TRBD2 (7 bases). Looked up from germline, CDR1 is SGDLS and CDR2 is YYNGEE. The CDR3 extends over 13 amino acids. Trimming shortened V by 4 bases and J by 5 bases, and 9 bases separated the two germline ends. The chain's CDR3 is CASSRGATGELFF. For the CDR3, the DNA is TGTGCCAGCAGCCGGGGGGCTACCGGGGAGCTGTTTTTT.